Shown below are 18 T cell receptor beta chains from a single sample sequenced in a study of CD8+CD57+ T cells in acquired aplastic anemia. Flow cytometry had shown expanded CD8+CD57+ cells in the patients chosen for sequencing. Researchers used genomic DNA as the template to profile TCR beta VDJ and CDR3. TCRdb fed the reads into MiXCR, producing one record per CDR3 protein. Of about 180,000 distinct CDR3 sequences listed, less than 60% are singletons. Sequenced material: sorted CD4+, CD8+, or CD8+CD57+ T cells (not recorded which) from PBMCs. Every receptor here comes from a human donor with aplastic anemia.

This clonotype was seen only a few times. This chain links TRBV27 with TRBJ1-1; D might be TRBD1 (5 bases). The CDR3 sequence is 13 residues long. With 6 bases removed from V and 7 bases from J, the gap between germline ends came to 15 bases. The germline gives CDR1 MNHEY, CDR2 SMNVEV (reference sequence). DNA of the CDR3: TGTGCCAGCAGATCAATTAGACAGTATGAAGCTTTCTTT. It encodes CASRSIRQYEAFF.

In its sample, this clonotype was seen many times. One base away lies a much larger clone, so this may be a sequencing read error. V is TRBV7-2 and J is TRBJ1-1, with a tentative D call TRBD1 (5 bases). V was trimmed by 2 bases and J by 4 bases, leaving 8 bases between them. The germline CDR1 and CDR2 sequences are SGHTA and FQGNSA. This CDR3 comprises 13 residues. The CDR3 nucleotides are TGTGCCAGCAGCTTAATGGGGGGCACTGAAGCTTTCTTT. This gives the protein CASSLMGGTEAFF.

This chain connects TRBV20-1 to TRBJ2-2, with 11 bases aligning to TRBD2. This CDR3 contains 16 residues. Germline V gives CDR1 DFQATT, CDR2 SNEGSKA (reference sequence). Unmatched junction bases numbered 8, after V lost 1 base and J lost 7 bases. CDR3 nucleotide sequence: TGCAGTGCTAGAGTAGATAGCGGGGGGGAAAGCGGGGAGCTGTTTTTT. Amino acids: CSARVDSGGESGELFF.

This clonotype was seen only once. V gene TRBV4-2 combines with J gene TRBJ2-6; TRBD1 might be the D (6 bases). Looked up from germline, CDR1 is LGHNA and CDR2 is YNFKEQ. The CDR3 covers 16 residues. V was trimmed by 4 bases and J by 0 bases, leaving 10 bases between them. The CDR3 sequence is CASSLQGSSGANVLTF. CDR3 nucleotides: TGTGCCAGCAGCCTACAGGGCTCCTCTGGGGCCAACGTCCTGACTTTC.

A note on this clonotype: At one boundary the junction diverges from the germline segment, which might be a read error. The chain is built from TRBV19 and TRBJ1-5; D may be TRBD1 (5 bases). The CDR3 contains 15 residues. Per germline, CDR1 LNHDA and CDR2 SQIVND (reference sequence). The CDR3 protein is CASSTTYDSSQPQHF. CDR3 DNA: TGTGCCAGCAGTACGACGTATGACAGCAGTCAGCCCCAGCATTTT. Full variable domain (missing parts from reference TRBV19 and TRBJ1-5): DGGITQSPKYLFRKEGQNVTLSCEQNLNHDAMYWYRQDPGQGLRLIYYSQIVNDFQKGDIAEGYSVSREKKESFPLTVTSAQKNPTAFYLCASSTTYDSSQPQHFGDGTRLSIL.

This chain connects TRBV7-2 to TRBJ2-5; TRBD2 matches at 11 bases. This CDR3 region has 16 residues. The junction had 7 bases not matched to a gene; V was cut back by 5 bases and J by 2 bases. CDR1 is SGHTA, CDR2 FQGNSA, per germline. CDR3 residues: CASSRTSGRAQETQYF. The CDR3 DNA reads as TGTGCCAGCAGCCGAACTAGCGGGAGAGCTCAAGAGACCCAGTACTTC. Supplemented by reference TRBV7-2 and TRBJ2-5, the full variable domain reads GAGVSQSPSNKVTEKGKDVELRCDPISGHTALYWYRQSLGQGLEFLIYFQGNSAPDKSGLPSDRFSAERTGGSVSTLTIQRTQQEDSAVYLCASSRTSGRAQETQYFGPGTRLLVL.

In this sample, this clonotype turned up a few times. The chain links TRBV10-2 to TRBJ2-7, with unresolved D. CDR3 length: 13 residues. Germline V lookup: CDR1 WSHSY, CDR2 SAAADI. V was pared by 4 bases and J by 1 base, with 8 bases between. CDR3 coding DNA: TGCGCCAGCAGTGGCGGAACTTCCTACGAGCAGTACTTC. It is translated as CASSGGTSYEQYF.

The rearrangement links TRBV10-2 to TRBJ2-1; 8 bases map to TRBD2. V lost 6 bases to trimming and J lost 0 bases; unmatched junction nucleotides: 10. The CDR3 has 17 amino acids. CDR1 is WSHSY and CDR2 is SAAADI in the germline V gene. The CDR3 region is CASSRDGGGGSYNEQFF. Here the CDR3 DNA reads TGCGCCAGCAGCAGGGACGGGGGGGGCGGCTCCTACAATGAGCAGTTCTTC.

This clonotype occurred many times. The CDR3 sequence is CASSPLGGTGANVLTF. Written as DNA, the CDR3 is TGTGCCAGCAGCCCACTAGGGGGGACTGGGGCCAACGTCCTGACTTTC. The chain employs TRBV3-1 and TRBJ2-6; D possibly matches TRBD1 or TRBD2 (6 bases each). Trimming took off 4 bases at V and 2 bases at J, with 12 bases between the two ends. The CDR3 covers 16 residues. Germline V gives CDR1 LGHDT, CDR2 YNNKEL (reference sequence).

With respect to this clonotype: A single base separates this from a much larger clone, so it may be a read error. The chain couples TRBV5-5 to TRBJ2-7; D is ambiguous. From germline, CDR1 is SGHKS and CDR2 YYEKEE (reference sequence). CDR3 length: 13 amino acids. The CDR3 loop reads CDSSHGYTNEQYF. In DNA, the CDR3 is TGTGACAGCAGCCATGGGTATACCAACGAGCAGTACTTC.

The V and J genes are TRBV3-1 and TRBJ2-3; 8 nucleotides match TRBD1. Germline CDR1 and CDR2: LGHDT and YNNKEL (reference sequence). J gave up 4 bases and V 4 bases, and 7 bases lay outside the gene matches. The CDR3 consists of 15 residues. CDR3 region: CASSPQATGADTQYF. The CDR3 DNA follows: TGTGCCAGCAGCCCCCAGGCGACAGGGGCAGATACGCAGTATTTT.

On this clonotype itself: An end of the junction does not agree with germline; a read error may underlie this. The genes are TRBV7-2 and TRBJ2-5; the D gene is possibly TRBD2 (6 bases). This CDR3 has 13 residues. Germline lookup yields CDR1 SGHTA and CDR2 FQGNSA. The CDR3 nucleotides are TGTGCCAGCAGCTTGCGGGGCTGGGAGACCCAGCACTTC. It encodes CASSLRGWETQHF.

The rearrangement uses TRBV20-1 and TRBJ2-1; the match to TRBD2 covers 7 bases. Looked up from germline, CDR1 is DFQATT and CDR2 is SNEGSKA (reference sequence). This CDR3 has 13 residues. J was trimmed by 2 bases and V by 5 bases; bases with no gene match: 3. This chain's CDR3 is CSAGGLAYNEQFF. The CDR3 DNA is TGCAGTGCTGGTGGACTAGCCTACAATGAGCAGTTCTTC.

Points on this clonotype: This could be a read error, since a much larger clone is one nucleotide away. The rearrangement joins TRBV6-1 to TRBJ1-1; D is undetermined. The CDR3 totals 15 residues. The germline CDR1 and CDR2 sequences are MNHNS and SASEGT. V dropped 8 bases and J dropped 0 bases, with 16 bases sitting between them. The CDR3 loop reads CASGVTARMNTEAFF. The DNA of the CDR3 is TGTGCCAGCGGTGTTACAGCGCGCATGAACACTGAAGCTTTCTTT.

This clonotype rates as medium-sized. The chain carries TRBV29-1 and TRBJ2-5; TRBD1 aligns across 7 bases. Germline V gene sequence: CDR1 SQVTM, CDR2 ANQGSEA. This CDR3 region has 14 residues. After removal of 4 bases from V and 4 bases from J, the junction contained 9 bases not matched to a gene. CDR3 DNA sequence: TGCAGCGTTGGGCAGACAGGGACGTCAGAGACCCAGTACTTC. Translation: CSVGQTGTSETQYF.

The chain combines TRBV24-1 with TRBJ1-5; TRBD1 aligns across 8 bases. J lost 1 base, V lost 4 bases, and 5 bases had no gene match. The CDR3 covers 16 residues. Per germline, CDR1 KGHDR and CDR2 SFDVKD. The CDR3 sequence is CATSDRTGGSNQPQHF. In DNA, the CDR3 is TGTGCCACCAGTGACCGAACAGGGGGAAGCAATCAGCCCCAGCATTTT.

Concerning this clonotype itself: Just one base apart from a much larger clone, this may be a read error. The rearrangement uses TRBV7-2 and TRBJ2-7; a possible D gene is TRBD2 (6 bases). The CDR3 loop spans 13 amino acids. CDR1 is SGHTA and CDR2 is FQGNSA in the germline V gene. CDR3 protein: CASGLARGNEQYF. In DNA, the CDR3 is TGTGCCAGCGGCTTAGCGCGGGGCAACGAGCAGTACTTC.

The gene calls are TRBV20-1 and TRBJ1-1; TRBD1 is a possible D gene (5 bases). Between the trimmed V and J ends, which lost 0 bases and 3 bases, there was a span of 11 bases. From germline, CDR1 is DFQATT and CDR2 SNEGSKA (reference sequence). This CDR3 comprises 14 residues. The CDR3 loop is CSARDTGLYTEAFF. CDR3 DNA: TGCAGTGCTAGAGATACAGGCCTGTACACTGAAGCTTTCTTT.